One and the same sample provided the 27 T cell receptor beta chains below, sequenced in a study of human T cells and chemical hapten exposure. TCRdb processed the RACE reads anew with MiXCR; each CDR3 protein has one entry. The sample carries 120,000 or so distinct CDR3 sequences, roughly 13% recorded once. Time point here: pre-sensitization, week 0. Treatment meaning: therapeutic diphenylcyclopropenone sensitization with weekly scalp DPC. The sequencing here drew on whole blood, taken in connection with sensitization to the hapten diphenylcyclopropenone (DPC). The receptors were gathered from a woman younger than 30 with alopecia areata. Some clones in this sample may be carry-over from other donors' samples.

The chain has TRBV28 and TRBJ2-1, with 8 bases fitting TRBD1. From germline, CDR1 is MDHEN and CDR2 SYDVKM. This CDR3 contains 15 residues. V was clipped by 3 bases and J by 7 bases; unmatched bases: 8. CDR3 sequence (DNA): TGTGCCAGCAGTTTCAACCAGGGGGCTTGGAATGAGCAGTTCTTC. Translation: CASSFNQGAWNEQFF.

This clonotype was detected a few times. This rearrangement joins TRBV7-9 to TRBJ1-1; D uncertain. Germline V gene lookup returns CDR1 SEHNR and CDR2 FQNEAQ (reference sequence). The V and J ends lost 5 bases and 3 bases respectively, with 13 bases between them. The CDR3 has 14 amino acids. This CDR3 reads CASSPPTSDTEAFF. The CDR3 bases are TGTGCCAGCAGCCCGCCTACCTCGGACACTGAAGCTTTCTTT.

This clonotype was picked up many times. The V call is TRBV6-2 or TRBV6-3, the J call TRBJ1-6; D not resolved. Trimming took 6 bases from V and 8 from J, leaving 17 bases between them. The CDR3 has 15 amino acids. Germline lookup yields CDR1 MNHEY and CDR2 SVGEGT. In DNA form, the CDR3 reads TGTGCCAGCAGCACCCGCCCGGGCAACCATTCACCCCTCCACTTT. This encodes CASSTRPGNHSPLHF.

The chain joins TRBV4-3 to TRBJ1-3, with D hard to call. Germline V lookup: CDR1 LGHNA, CDR2 YSLEER. The V gene lost 4 bases and the J gene lost 5 bases, with 6 bases spanning the gap. The CDR3 spans 12 residues. The CDR3 sequence is CASSPNRNTIYF. The CDR3, as DNA: TGCGCCAGCAGCCCAAACAGAAACACCATATATTTT.

The chain joins TRBV29-1 to TRBJ2-4; 7 bases match TRBD1. The CDR3 sequence is 16 residues long. Unmatched junction bases numbered 14, after V lost 6 bases and J lost 3 bases. Germline CDR1 and CDR2: SQVTM and ANQGSEA. CDR3 loop: CSVAQEQGRGKNIQYF. CDR3 bases: TGCAGCGTAGCTCAGGAACAGGGGAGAGGCAAAAACATTCAGTACTTC.

This clonotype was counted a few times. The rearrangement links TRBV4-3 to TRBJ2-7; D not certain. Germline CDR1 reads LGHNA; CDR2 reads YSLEER. With 3 bases removed from V and 6 bases from J, the gap between germline ends came to 15 bases. This CDR3 has 14 amino acids. DNA for the CDR3: TGCGCCAGCAGCCAGGGTATACACGTTGTCGAGCAGTACTTC. It yields the protein CASSQGIHVVEQYF.

This clonotype has a count of ten or more. The CDR3 DNA is TGCGCCAGCAGCCAAGAATCAGGGCGCCTGGAGACCCAGTACTTC. Protein product: CASSQESGRLETQYF. The chain couples TRBV4-3 to TRBJ2-5, with D possibly TRBD1 on 5 matching bases. CDR3 length: 15 amino acids. In germline, CDR1 is LGHNA, CDR2 YSLEER. With 0 bases removed from V and 5 bases from J, the gap between germline ends came to 13 bases.

This sequence joins TRBV7-2 and TRBJ2-5; no definite D call. Germline V gene data show CDR1 as SGHTA and CDR2 as FQGNSA. The CDR3 is made up of 12 amino acids. Trimming took 6 bases from V and 7 from J, leaving 12 bases between them. The CDR3 sequence is CASSPPPRTQYF. The DNA of the CDR3 is TGTGCCAGCAGTCCCCCCCCGAGGACCCAGTACTTC.

This clonotype came up many times. The gene calls are TRBV18 and TRBJ2-1, with D perhaps matching TRBD2 (6 bases). The germline V gene has CDR1 KGHSH and CDR2 LQKENI. V gave up 6 bases and J gave up 3 bases, with 18 bases separating them. The CDR3 is 16 residues long. The CDR3 bases are TGTGCCAGCTCGGGCACCGGGACTCTTCTCTACAATGAGCAGTTCTTC. Its protein product is CASSGTGTLLYNEQFF.

The chain is built from TRBV7-2 and TRBJ1-1; possible D gene TRBD1, 5 bases. Trimming took 5 bases from V and 3 from J, leaving 13 bases between them. In germline, CDR1 is SGHTA, CDR2 FQGNSA. The CDR3 spans 14 residues. The CDR3 is CASSDWDFYTEAFF. CDR3 DNA: TGTGCCAGCAGCGATTGGGACTTCTACACTGAAGCTTTCTTT.

The sample holds a few counts of this clonotype. The chain combines TRBV6-5 with TRBJ2-7; tentatively, D is TRBD1 (5 bases). Germline V gene lookup returns CDR1 MNHEY and CDR2 SVGAGI. CDR3 length equals 11 residues. Trimming pared 6 bases from V and 7 bases from J, leaving 10 bases between. CDR3 nucleotides: TGTGCCAGCAGATCCTCAGGGGAGCAGTACTTC. It translates to CASRSSGEQYF.

This clonotype was seen at least ten times. V usage is TRBV14 and J usage is TRBJ2-2; D perhaps matches TRBD1 (6 bases). V gave up 0 bases and J gave up 1 base, with 12 bases separating them. There are 17 residues in the CDR3. Germline V gene sequence: CDR1 SGHDN, CDR2 FVKESK. As DNA, the CDR3 is TGTGCCAGCAGCCAAGATCTTGGGACACTGAACACCGGGGAGCTGTTTTTT. Its protein product is CASSQDLGTLNTGELFF.

This clonotype has ten or more counts. The V gene is TRBV30, the J gene TRBJ1-2, with D unresolved. Trimming removed 1 base at V and 4 bases at J, with 10 bases between. The length of the CDR3 is 13 residues. CDR1 is GTSNPN and CDR2 is SVGIG in the germline V gene (reference sequence). Here the CDR3 DNA reads TGTGCCTGGAGTGGTAACAGCGGCTATGGCTACACCTTC. Translation gives CAWSGNSGYGYTF.

CDR3 in amino acids: CASSPPPSGGQYF. Written as DNA, the CDR3 is TGTGCCAGCTCACCACCTCCCTCCGGGGGGCAGTACTTC. The rearrangement links TRBV18 to TRBJ2-7; D may be TRBD2 (6 bases). V lost 0 bases and J lost 9, with 12 bases in between. The CDR3 contains 13 residues. Per the germline V gene, CDR1 is KGHSH and CDR2 is LQKENI.

V gene TRBV9 combines with J gene TRBJ2-7; the match to TRBD1 covers 9 bases. V lost 3 bases, J lost 4 bases, and 5 bases stayed unmatched. In germline, CDR1 is SGDLS, CDR2 YYNGEE. The CDR3 is made up of 14 amino acids. CDR3 loop: CASSEGQGQYEQYF. The CDR3 region has the DNA TGTGCCAGCAGCGAGGGACAGGGTCAGTACGAGCAGTACTTC.

J is TRBJ2-5 and V is TRBV7-9, with 13 bases identical to TRBD2. CDR1 SEHNR and CDR2 FQNEAQ come from the germline V gene (reference sequence). With 5 bases clipped from V and 5 bases from J, the junction kept 8 bases outside the gene matches. The CDR3 spans 16 residues. The CDR3 sequence: CASSTLLAGGPETQYF. CDR3 nucleotide sequence: TGTGCCAGCAGCACCCTACTAGCGGGGGGGCCGGAGACCCAGTACTTC.

This clonotype was recorded many times. V usage is TRBV9 and J usage is TRBJ1-6, with D tentatively TRBD1 (5 bases). The germline V gene encodes CDR1 SGDLS and CDR2 YYNGEE. Trimming left V 1 base short and J 8 bases short, with 13 bases between. This CDR3 is built from 15 residues. CDR3 sequence (DNA): TGTGCCAGCAGCGTACTACAGGAGTGGGATTCACCCCTCCACTTT. Its protein is CASSVLQEWDSPLHF.

This clonotype was detected many times. The chain combines TRBV14 with TRBJ1-1; D uncertain. The V and J ends lost 3 bases and 7 bases respectively, with 12 bases between them. The length of the CDR3 is 13 residues. Germline CDR1 and CDR2: SGHDN and FVKESK. This CDR3 is CASSQSWANEAFF. For the CDR3, the DNA is TGTGCCAGCAGCCAGTCCTGGGCGAATGAAGCTTTCTTT.

CDR3 residues: CASSPAGGYGYTF. The CDR3 DNA reads TGTGCCAGCTCACCAGCGGGGGGCTATGGCTACACCTTC. The gene calls are TRBV18 and TRBJ1-2; D possibly corresponds to TRBD1 (5 bases). With 2 bases removed from V and 4 bases from J, the gap between germline ends came to 8 bases. Germline CDR1 and CDR2: KGHSH and LQKENI. The CDR3 totals 13 residues.

This clonotype showed up many times. The genes are TRBV5-4 and TRBJ1-2; tentative D call: TRBD1 (5 bases). CDR1 SGHNT and CDR2 YYREEE come from the germline V gene (reference sequence). The CDR3 is 14 residues long. Trimming cost V 1 base and J 6 bases, with 13 bases left between them. In DNA, the CDR3 is TGTGCCAGCAGCTTGTTTCTTGGGGGACATGGCTACACCTTC. It yields the protein CASSLFLGGHGYTF.

The V gene is TRBV12-3 or TRBV12-4, the J gene TRBJ1-1; TRBD1 agrees at 9 bases. Germline trimming cut 7 bases from V and 3 bases from J; bases unmatched to any gene: 15. The CDR3 runs to 17 residues. In DNA, the CDR3 is TGTGCCAGCACCCCTTCTAACAGGGGGCAATCTGACACTGAAGCTTTCTTT. It translates to CASTPSNRGQSDTEAFF.

The rearrangement joins TRBV7-9 to TRBJ1-1; D might be TRBD1 (6 bases). Trimming pared 1 base from V and 6 bases from J, leaving 12 bases between. The CDR3 contains 14 residues. The germline CDR1 and CDR2 sequences are SEHNR and FQNEAQ (reference sequence). CDR3 sequence reads: CASSLETGAAEAFF. The DNA for the CDR3 is TGTGCCAGCAGCTTAGAAACGGGGGCGGCTGAAGCTTTCTTT.

The chain is built from TRBV11-2 and TRBJ1-2; D not certain. Germline V gene lookup returns CDR1 SGHAT and CDR2 FQNNGV. The CDR3 contains 13 residues. Trimming shortened V by 4 bases and J by 0 bases, and 6 bases separated the two germline ends. The CDR3 DNA follows: TGTGCCAGCAGCTCCAATCCTAACTATGGCTACACCTTC. It translates to CASSSNPNYGYTF. Based on the CDR3 plus reference TRBV11-2 and TRBJ1-2, the full variable domain is EAGVAQSPRYKIIEKRQSVAFWCNPISGHATLYWYQQILGQGPKLLIQFQNNGVVDDSQLPKDRFSAERLKGVDSTLKIQPAKLEDSAVYLCASSSNPNYGYTFGSGTRLTVV.

This clonotype was observed a few times. The chain employs TRBV14 and TRBJ2-1, with no clear D. This CDR3 has 14 amino acids. Germline V gene lookup returns CDR1 SGHDN and CDR2 FVKESK. V was cut by 0 bases and J by 8 bases, with 11 bases left in between. This chain's CDR3 is CASSQDTVAYEQFF. CDR3 nucleotide sequence: TGTGCCAGCAGCCAAGATACAGTGGCTTATGAGCAGTTCTTC.

The CDR3 DNA reads TGTGCCAGCAGCTTATATGGGCGCCGGGCCTCTAGCACAGATACGCAGTATTTT. This encodes CASSLYGRRASSTDTQYF. V and J are TRBV11-2 and TRBJ2-3; D is undetermined. V dropped 2 bases and J dropped 0 bases, with 18 bases sitting between them. The CDR3 has 18 residues. Germline V gene sequence: CDR1 SGHAT, CDR2 FQNNGV. The variable domain in full, completed from reference TRBV11-2 and TRBJ2-3, reads EAGVAQSPRYKIIEKRQSVAFWCNPISGHATLYWYQQILGQGPKLLIQFQNNGVVDDSQLPKDRFSAERLKGVDSTLKIQPAKLEDSAVYLCASSLYGRRASSTDTQYFGPGTRLTVL.

At least ten counts were recorded for this clonotype. The chain links TRBV20-1 to TRBJ2-1; D remains ambiguous. The CDR3 covers 13 residues. CDR1 and CDR2 from the germline V gene are DFQATT and SNEGSKA (reference sequence). V lost 1 base and J lost 7, with 11 bases in between. This CDR3 reads CSARGLQVNEQFF. Here the CDR3 DNA reads TGCAGTGCTAGAGGGTTGCAGGTAAATGAGCAGTTCTTC.

The chain employs TRBV7-9 and TRBJ1-2; 9 bases fit TRBD1. The trim removed 6 bases at V and 0 bases at J, leaving 5 bases unmatched. The germline V gene has CDR1 SEHNR and CDR2 FQNEAQ (reference sequence). The CDR3 covers 15 residues. CDR3 sequence (DNA): TGTGCCAGCAGAGCGGGACAGGGACCTAACTATGGCTACACCTTC. As protein: CASRAGQGPNYGYTF.